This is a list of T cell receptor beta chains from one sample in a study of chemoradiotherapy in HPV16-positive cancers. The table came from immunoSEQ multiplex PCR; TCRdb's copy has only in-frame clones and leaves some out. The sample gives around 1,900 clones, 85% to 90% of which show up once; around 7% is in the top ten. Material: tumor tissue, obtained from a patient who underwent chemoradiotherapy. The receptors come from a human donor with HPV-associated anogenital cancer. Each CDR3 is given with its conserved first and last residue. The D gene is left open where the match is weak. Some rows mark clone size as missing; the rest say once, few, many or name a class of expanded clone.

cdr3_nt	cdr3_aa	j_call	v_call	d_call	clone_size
TGTGCCAGCAGCTTGCCCGGACAGAACACTGGAAACACCATATATTTT	CASSLPGQNTGNTIYF	TRBJ1-3	TRBV5-6	.	.
TGTGCCAGCAGTTGGGACGGATATAATGAAAAACTGTTTTTT	CASSWDGYNEKLFF	TRBJ1-4	TRBV5-5	.	.
TGTGCCAGCAGCTTAGAAAGTAGAGGCTACACCTTC	CASSLESRGYTF	TRBJ1-2	TRBV7-8	.	.
TGTGCCATCAGTGAGTCCGTTGGTAGCGGGGGAGCCACCTACAATGAGCAGTTCTTC	CAISESVGSGGATYNEQFF	TRBJ2-1	TRBV10-3	TRBD2	.
TGTGCCAGCAGTTTCGGACCATCAGCTAACTATGGCTACACCTTC	CASSFGPSANYGYTF	TRBJ1-2	TRBV6-5	.	.
TGTGCCAGCAGTTTCCGGGACAGATACAATGAGCAGTTCTTC	CASSFRDRYNEQFF	TRBJ2-1	TRBV28	TRBD1	.
TGTGCCTGGGTAGGAGCGGGGGAGGTGACCCAGTACTTC	CAWVGAGEVTQYF	TRBJ2-5	TRBV30	TRBD2	.
TGTGCCAGCAGCCTTTATGGCTACACCTTC	CASSLYGYTF	TRBJ1-2	TRBV6-1	.	.
TGTGCCAGCAGTCCCACTAGCGGTGGATACTCCTACAATGAGCAGTTCTTC	CASSPTSGGYSYNEQFF	TRBJ2-1	TRBV7-9	TRBD2	.
TGTGCCAGCAGTTCTGAAGACAGGACCTACTACGAGCAGTACTTC	CASSSEDRTYYEQYF	TRBJ2-7	TRBV6-5	.	.
TGTGCCAGCAGCGTTTCGTCCCTAAGCCCAGTAGCGGAGCAGTACTTC	CASSVSSLSPVAEQYF	TRBJ2-7	TRBV9	.	few
TGTGCCAGCAGTGAACAGGGGGCCCACTATGGCTACACCTTC	CASSEQGAHYGYTF	TRBJ1-2	TRBV2	TRBD1	few
TGCGCCAGCAGTGACCCTAGCGGGGGGGCCGGAGAGACCCAGTACTTC	CASSDPSGGAGETQYF	TRBJ2-5	TRBV10-2	TRBD2	.
TGTGCCAGCACCGCGGGGGATACGCAGTATTTT	CASTAGDTQYF	TRBJ2-3	TRBV25-1	.	.
TGTGCCAGCAGTTCTCCGGACAGGAACCAAGAGACCCAGTACTTC	CASSSPDRNQETQYF	TRBJ2-5	TRBV6-6	TRBD1	.
TGTGCCAGCAGCTTTGGGAGGGGCACTGAAGCTTTCTTT	CASSFGRGTEAFF	TRBJ1-1	TRBV11-1	.	.
TGTGCCAGCAGCCAAAACCCCGGGACAGTCGCTTTCTTT	CASSQNPGTVAFF	TRBJ1-1	TRBV11-3	TRBD1	once